This TCR beta chain was documented in a study of blood T cell repertoires in COVID-19. Study-level background: Some COVID-19 samples were acute and others convalescent; all came from the United States, Italy and Spain. Sources were T cells, B-cell-depleted T cells, or PBMCs; the material itself was cDNA or gDNA.

Per the original data handling: Estimates of nucleated cell counts were drawn from the amplification of reference gene primers. Sequencing used immunoSEQ multiplex PCR; TCRdb keeps in-frame clones, though not all of them. D and trimming come from the DNA, and the V and J calls and clone size come from that table. Of 120,000 or so clones in the sample, around three quarters are singletons; the top ten hold more than 35%. The germline CDR1 and CDR2 sequences are SGHAT and FQNNGV. This CDR3 comprises 14 residues. The germline V and J ends were trimmed by 5 bases and 4 bases, with 14 bases remaining between them.

V usage is TRBV11-2 and J usage is TRBJ1-2; perhaps TRBD1 as D (6 bases). Sequencing was done on a sample of peripheral blood. This TCR was recovered from a man in his forties or fifties with active or convalescent COVID-19. CDR3 amino acids: CASSRSGQIYGYTF. CDR3 nucleotides: TGTGCCAGCAGCAGGTCTGGACAGATCTATGGCTACACCTTC.